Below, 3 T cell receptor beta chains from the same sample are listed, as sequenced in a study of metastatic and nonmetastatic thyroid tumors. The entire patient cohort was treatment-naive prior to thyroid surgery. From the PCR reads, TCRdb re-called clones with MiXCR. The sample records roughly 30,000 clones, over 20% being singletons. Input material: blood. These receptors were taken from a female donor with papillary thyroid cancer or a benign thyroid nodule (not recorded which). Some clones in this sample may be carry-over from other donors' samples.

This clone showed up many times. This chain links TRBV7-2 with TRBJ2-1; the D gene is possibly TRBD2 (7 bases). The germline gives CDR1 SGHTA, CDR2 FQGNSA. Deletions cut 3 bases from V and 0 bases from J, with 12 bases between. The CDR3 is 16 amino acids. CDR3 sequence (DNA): TGTGCCAGCAGCTTGCGCGGGGGCTTCTCCTACAATGAGCAGTTCTTC. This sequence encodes CASSLRGGFSYNEQFF. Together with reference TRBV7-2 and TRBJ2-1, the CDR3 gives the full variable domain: GAGVSQSPSNKVTEKGKDVELRCDPISGHTALYWYRQSLGQGLEFLIYFQGNSAPDKSGLPSDRFSAERTGGSVSTLTIQRTQQEDSAVYLCASSLRGGFSYNEQFFGPGTRLTVL.

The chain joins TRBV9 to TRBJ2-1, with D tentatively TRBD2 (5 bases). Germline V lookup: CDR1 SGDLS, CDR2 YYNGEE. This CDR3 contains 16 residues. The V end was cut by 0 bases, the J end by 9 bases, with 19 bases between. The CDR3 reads CASSVDRELGVVEQFF. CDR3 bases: TGTGCCAGCAGCGTAGATCGTGAACTAGGTGTGGTTGAGCAGTTCTTC.

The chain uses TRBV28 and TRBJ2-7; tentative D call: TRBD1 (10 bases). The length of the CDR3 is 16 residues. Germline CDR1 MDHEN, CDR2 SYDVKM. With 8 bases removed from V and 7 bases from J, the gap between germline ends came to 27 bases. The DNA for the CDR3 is TGTGCCAGCGCGGGGGGGGCGACAGGGGGCGCGGGTGAGCAGTACTTC. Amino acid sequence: CASAGGATGGAGEQYF.